This T cell receptor beta chain was identified during a study of T cell clonotyping in hematopoietic cell transplantation. This table comes from immunoSEQ multiplex PCR, and its TCRdb copy is limited to in-frame clones, with some not included. The table shows approximately 25,000 clones, with around 80% occurring only once. Turning to this clone: Its cognate antigen is unknown.

Time point reported: recipient sample about 28 days before transplant, after cytoreduction. Samples: about 28 days before transplant, then days 30, 100 and 180 after. Study-level results: At the given depth, recipient repertoires were over 97% de novo clonotypes. Pathologically expanded recipient clonotypes increased progressively from day 30 to day 180 as diversity fell.

Germline CDR1 is SQVTM and CDR2 is ANQGSEA. Trimming removed 0 bases from V and 7 bases from J, with 10 bases in between. This CDR3 has 13 residues. This clonotype was obtained from a woman in her sixties or seventies with acute myeloid leukemia. Some clones in this sample may be carry-over from other donors' samples. V usage is TRBV29-1 and J usage is TRBJ2-1, with D possibly matching TRBD1 (5 bases). Material: peripheral blood mononuclear cells, obtained before stem cell transplant. CDR3 sequence: CSVEDQGGNEQFF. DNA for the CDR3: TGCAGCGTTGAAGATCAGGGTGGGAATGAGCAGTTCTTC.